The TCR beta chain described here comes from a study of control samples from healthy donors and cancer patients. CDR3 length: 13 residues. Germline V gene sequence: CDR1 MNHEY, CDR2 SVGAGI. Trimming took 7 bases from V and 6 from J, leaving 13 bases between them. Sequenced by immunoSEQ multiplex PCR; TCRdb stores in-frame clones only, minus some. The sample holds fewer than 90,000 clones, 84% seen once. Material for sequencing was blood. This TCR was sampled from a man in his fifties in good health. This sequence joins TRBV6-5 and TRBJ1-5; D remains unclear. DNA for the CDR3: TGTGCCAGCACCACGGACGGGATTCAGCCCCAGCATTTT. Translating it yields CASTTDGIQPQHF.